These T cell receptor beta chains were read from a single sample in a study of OX40 agonist ivuxolimab in advanced cancers. Libraries were prepared by immunoSEQ multiplex PCR; TCRdb keeps only in-frame clonotypes and omits some of them. The data contain 66,000 or so clones, 85% of them seen just once; the ten biggest clones take up approximately 3.8%. The source material was CD4+ or CD8+ T cells sorted from blood, sampled in a trial of the OX40 agonist ivuxolimab. The receptors here all came from an adult with an advanced solid tumor such as melanoma, head and neck, liver or kidney cancer. The CDR3 runs from the conserved cysteine through the conserved F or W. The order of the fields is V gene, J gene, D gene, clone size, CDR3 protein, CDR3 DNA. A D gene is named only where the DNA matches it firmly. A clone size is listed for some rows: how often the clone was seen (once, few, many), or a class if it is expanded.

TRBV7-9	TRBJ1-2	-	-	CASSLMGQNYGYTF	TGTGCCAGCAGCTTAATGGGCCAGAACTATGGCTACACCTTC
TRBV7-3	TRBJ2-3	TRBD2	-	CASSLRRRGGRAVDTQYF	TGTGCCAGCAGCTTGAGGCGAAGGGGCGGGAGGGCCGTAGATACGCAGTATTTT
TRBV5-1	TRBJ1-2	TRBD1	-	CASSQGQRRSNYGYTF	TGCGCCAGCAGCCAGGGACAGCGACGGTCTAACTATGGCTACACCTTC
TRBV7-9	TRBJ1-5	-	-	CASSLPNQPQHF	TGTGCCAGCAGCCTACCAAATCAGCCCCAGCATTTT
TRBV7-6	TRBJ2-5	TRBD1	-	CASSQDRYQETQYF	TGTGCCAGCAGCCAGGACAGGTACCAAGAGACCCAGTACTTC
TRBV7-8	TRBJ2-1	TRBD2	-	CASSLNRRTSGFF	TGTGCCAGCAGCTTAAACCGTCGGACTAGCGGGTTCTTC
TRBV6-5	TRBJ2-2	TRBD1	-	CASSSQGANTGELFF	TGTGCCAGCAGTAGTCAGGGGGCGAACACCGGGGAGCTGTTTTTT
TRBV7-3	TRBJ2-3	TRBD2	-	CASSPGGPGTDTQYF	TGTGCCAGCAGCCCGGGGGGGCCAGGCACAGATACGCAGTATTTT
TRBV12-2	TRBJ2-3	-	few	CASRLLLAGGPPGTDTQYF	TGTGCAAGTCGCTTACTGCTAGCGGGAGGCCCACCTGGGACAGATACGCAGTATTTT
TRBV11-3	TRBJ2-2	TRBD2	-	CASSLTPTSGGGEELFF	TGTGCCAGCAGCTTAACCCCGACTAGCGGGGGGGGCGAGGAGCTGTTTTTT
TRBV7-9	TRBJ2-3	-	-	CASSSLVWGEADTQYF	TGTGCCAGCAGTAGCTTGGTATGGGGAGAGGCAGATACGCAGTATTTT
TRBV6-1	TRBJ2-6	-	-	CATQSSGANVLTF	TGTGCCACCCAGAGCTCTGGGGCCAACGTCCTGACTTTC
TRBV7-8	TRBJ2-1	-	-	CASSFTGDEQFF	TGTGCCAGCAGCTTTACCGGCGATGAGCAGTTCTTC
TRBV19	TRBJ2-1	TRBD1	once	CASRGQGGYNEQFF	TGTGCCAGTAGGGGACAGGGGGGGTACAATGAGCAGTTCTTC
TRBV7-2	TRBJ1-2	TRBD1	-	CASSFGQGYGYTF	TGTGCCAGCAGCTTTGGACAGGGCTATGGCTACACCTTC
TRBV28	TRBJ1-1	-	-	CASSLWGGNTEAFF	TGTGCCAGCAGTTTATGGGGGGGAAACACTGAAGCTTTCTTT
TRBV10-3	TRBJ1-2	-	-	CAISESNPKTNYGYTF	TGTGCCATCAGTGAGTCAAATCCGAAGACTAACTATGGCTACACCTTC
TRBV9	TRBJ2-6	TRBD1	-	CASSPRDRGTIGANVLTF	TGTGCCAGCAGTCCAAGGGACAGGGGGACTATTGGGGCCAACGTCCTGACTTTC
TRBV7-2	TRBJ2-5	-	-	CASSNYGTQETQYF	TGTGCCAGCAGTAATTACGGGACACAAGAGACCCAGTACTTC
TRBV30	TRBJ2-7	TRBD1	-	CAWSAWDRGAEQYF	TGTGCCTGGAGTGCTTGGGACAGGGGGGCCGAGCAGTACTTC
TRBV10-3	TRBJ2-3	-	-	CAISESGIIDTQYF	TGTGCCATCAGTGAGTCGGGGATTATAGATACGCAGTATTTT
TRBV4-2	TRBJ2-2	-	once	CASSRDLLTGTTGELFF	TGTGCCAGCAGCCGAGATCTCCTAACGGGAACCACCGGGGAGCTGTTTTTT
TRBV5-1	TRBJ1-2	-	-	CASSLEYGGGDYGYTF	TGCGCCAGCAGCTTGGAATACGGGGGAGGCGACTATGGCTACACCTTC
TRBV6-5	TRBJ2-5	-	-	CASGPWGGEETQYF	TGTGCCAGCGGCCCCTGGGGAGGTGAAGAGACCCAGTACTTC
TRBV5-1	TRBJ1-2	TRBD1	once	CASSLRQGSTGYTF	TGCGCCAGCAGCCTTCGACAGGGGTCGACTGGCTACACCTTC
TRBV6-1	TRBJ1-1	TRBD1	-	CASSATTGAVVRAFF	TGTGCCAGCAGTGCAACGACAGGGGCGGTGGTTAGAGCTTTCTTT
TRBV5-1	TRBJ1-1	TRBD1	few	CASRQGNTEAFF	TGCGCCAGTCGACAGGGCAACACTGAAGCTTTCTTT
TRBV30	TRBJ1-2	-	-	CAWSGGWDYGYTF	TGTGCCTGGAGTGGCGGGTGGGACTATGGCTACACCTTC
TRBV4-3	TRBJ1-5	-	-	CASSQGLSQPQHF	TGCGCCAGCAGCCAAGGACTAAGCCAGCCCCAGCATTTT
TRBV5-4	TRBJ1-1	-	-	CASSLGWNTEAFF	TGTGCCAGCAGCTTGGGTTGGAACACTGAAGCTTTCTTT
TRBV7-9	TRBJ2-2	-	-	CASSLRVNTGELFF	TGTGCCAGCAGCTTAAGGGTGAACACCGGGGAGCTGTTTTTT
TRBV7-6	TRBJ2-1	-	-	CASSLSGQGGRFGQFF	TGTGCCAGCAGCTTATCGGGGCAGGGCGGAAGGTTTGGGCAGTTCTTC
TRBV5-1	TRBJ2-2	-	-	CASSLSKNTGELFF	TGCGCCAGCAGCCTATCCAAGAACACCGGGGAGCTGTTTTTT
TRBV9	TRBJ1-3	TRBD1	once	CASSVSGQGANTIYF	TGTGCCAGCAGCGTCTCGGGACAGGGGGCAAACACCATATATTTT
TRBV6-5	TRBJ2-7	-	-	CASSYHQGTYEQYF	TGTGCCAGCAGTTACCACCAGGGTACCTACGAGCAGTACTTC
TRBV7-2	TRBJ1-3	-	-	CASSLSRGGNTIYF	TGTGCCAGCAGCTTAAGTAGGGGAGGAAACACCATATATTTT
TRBV9	TRBJ1-5	-	-	CASSLGQGSYQPQHF	TGTGCCAGCAGCCTCGGCCAAGGCTCCTATCAGCCCCAGCATTTT
TRBV5-4	TRBJ1-3	-	-	CASSAGRQNSGNTIYF	TGTGCCAGCAGCGCGGGACGGCAGAACTCTGGAAACACCATATATTTT
TRBV19	TRBJ1-3	-	-	CASSIPGGGNTIYF	TGTGCCAGTAGTATCCCAGGAGGTGGAAACACCATATATTTT
TRBV11-3	TRBJ2-4	-	-	CASSLTGGVQYF	TGTGCCAGCAGCTTAACAGGAGGGGTTCAGTACTTC
TRBV19	TRBJ2-7	TRBD1	few	CASSIGTGGPSYEQYF	TGTGCCAGTAGTATAGGGACAGGGGGTCCCTCCTACGAGCAGTACTTC
TRBV7-9	TRBJ2-4	-	-	CASSLGFRTTNIAKNIQYF	TGTGCCAGCAGCTTAGGCTTTCGGACAACCAACATAGCCAAAAACATTCAGTACTTC
TRBV9	TRBJ1-6	-	-	CASSVATAKNSPLHF	TGTGCCAGCAGCGTAGCGACAGCGAAAAATTCACCCCTCCACTTT
TRBV13	TRBJ2-7	TRBD2	-	CASRTSGRTYEQYF	TGTGCCAGCCGCACTAGCGGGAGAACCTACGAGCAGTACTTC
TRBV18	TRBJ1-2	TRBD1	-	CASSPLMDRGGYTF	TGTGCCAGCTCACCCCTCATGGACAGGGGCGGCTACACCTTC
TRBV28	TRBJ2-7	-	-	CASRRAPYEQYF	TGTGCCAGCAGGCGGGCCCCCTACGAGCAGTACTTC
TRBV6-1	TRBJ1-2	-	-	CASIEGLGSVGYTF	TGTGCCAGCATCGAAGGTCTGGGATCCGTTGGCTACACCTTC
TRBV9	TRBJ2-7	-	-	CASSRGTASYEQYF	TGTGCCAGCAGCCGCGGGACTGCATCCTACGAGCAGTACTTC
TRBV10-2	TRBJ2-3	TRBD2	-	CASKDAQLAGAADTQYF	TGCGCCAGTAAGGACGCCCAACTAGCGGGAGCAGCAGATACGCAGTATTTT
TRBV5-4	TRBJ2-7	-	-	CASSDGPDRLYEQYF	TGTGCCAGCAGTGACGGCCCGGACCGACTCTACGAGCAGTACTTC
TRBV11-2	TRBJ2-7	-	-	CASSFSTGNSYEQYF	TGTGCCAGCAGCTTTTCAACAGGGAATTCCTACGAGCAGTACTTC
TRBV7-9	TRBJ1-2	-	-	CASSLNRQDYGYTF	TGTGCCAGCAGCTTGAATCGACAGGATTATGGCTACACCTTC